The present T cell receptor beta chain was sequenced within a study of Graves' ophthalmopathy and Graves' hyperthyroidism (dated by TCRdb to the late 2010s). Some background on the complete study: Peripheral blood was collected at initial diagnosis, before any treatment. The study used TCR beta repertoire signatures to distinguish Graves' ophthalmopathy from Graves' hyperthyroidism and to predict progression to ophthalmopathy. In total, under 150 blood samples were TCR-sequenced: fewer than 50 ophthalmopathy, under 80 hyperthyroidism and approximately 17 hyperthyroidism-to-ophthalmopathy patients. A discovery set of 100 patients (approximately 42 ophthalmopathy, some 58 stable hyperthyroidism) was enrolled to explore V-J signatures distinguishing ophthalmopathy from hyperthyroidism. For independent validation, a separate cohort was made up of some 18 hyperthyroidism patients plus 17 patients who later progressed from hyperthyroidism to ophthalmopathy. In about 6 hyperthyroidism patients, T-cell repertoires of thyroid tissue and blood were compared. Following sample collection, hyperthyroidism patients were given methimazole at a starting dose of 30 mg daily, and ophthalmopathy patients were given high-dose intravenous methylprednisolone. For training and testing, the 100 patients in the discovery cohort were randomly divided in a 7:3 ratio.

This clonotype showed up many times. Its antigen target is currently unknown. Base qualities are missing; no much larger clone stands one base away. The junction carries 15 bases between V and J, which are trimmed by 5 bases and 2 bases respectively. Reading the germline V gene gives CDR1 SGHAT and CDR2 FQNNGV. From its cysteine to its phenylalanine, the CDR3 spans 15 amino acids. Of the read, only the CDR3 DNA is kept; its 45 bases are in frame from base 1. Hyperthyroidism was defined as stable when no progression to ophthalmopathy occurred within 18 months of follow-up. Hyperthyroidism patients were newly diagnosed, with disease duration under 2 months, and aged 18 to 65 years. Patients with other autoimmune diseases, uncontrolled infections, pregnancy or lactation were excluded from the study. Diagnosis was based on clinical symptoms, serum thyroxine, TRAb, thyroid ultrasound and orbital computed tomography. Ficoll-Paque density gradient centrifugation was used to isolate PBMCs from 8 to 10 ml of fresh peripheral blood. Trizol reagent was used to extract the total RNA, and its quality was then checked on an Agilent 2100 Bioanalyzer.

For repertoire sequencing, TCR beta CDR3 regions were amplified from RNA transcripts. The first round of RT-PCR was done with HTBI primers and the Qiagen OneStep RT-PCR kit, and was followed by a second round of multiplex PCR, then size selection and purification. Libraries were sequenced paired-end with 100 bp reads on an Illumina HiSeq2000. Per the source publication's procedure: SOAPnuke was used for read processing, and reads with adapters, uncalled bases, a mean Phred below 15, or no exact constant-primer or identifier match were discarded. High-quality paired reads were merged with COPE v1.2.5. Each unique nucleotide sequence was defined as a clonotype, and clonotypes were aligned to IMGT TRB V, D and J references with MiTCR v1.1. The analysis was limited to V-J combinations with a frequency above 0.0001, which together covered roughly 99% of the repertoires. For each V-J combination, a TCR clonal expansion and chaos score was defined as the ratio of F50 clonal expansion to chaos observed in the TCRdist matrix. Welch's t-statistics and random forest were used to reduce features to about 14 V-J combinations, which were fed into a naive Bayes classifier. Thyroid-blood repertoire similarity was quantified with the Morisita-Horn index. The raw public reads went through TCRdb reprocessing: fastp at Q25, MiXCR clone calling, in-frame beta chains kept. A single entry per CDR3 protein holds the most common genes and DNA from its merged rows. The V and J calls and clone size are TCRdb's, not the authors'. The sample includes 500,000 to 700,000 distinct CDR3 sequences, with about a fifth observed a single time. In total, the top ten clones hold around 6.5% of the sample.

Summary of the overall study and its limitations: In cross-validation, the 13-signature model distinguished ophthalmopathy from stable hyperthyroidism with 85% to 90% sensitivity and nearly 82% specificity, and in the test set the corresponding values were roughly 80% and 76%. Sample size was not statistically predetermined, and group allocation was not concealed from the investigators. In validation, the model predicted ophthalmopathy progression with about 71% sensitivity and less than 80% specificity; roughly eleven predicted patients were CT-confirmed with GO in a median of around 6 months. Most expanded thyroid clonotypes with a frequency above 0.001 also appeared in blood, which suggests that blood repertoires may reflect the immune response in the thyroid.

The receptor was isolated from a woman aged 18-30 years with stable Graves' hyperthyroidism. Some clones in this sample may be carry-over from other donors' samples. Donor details come from another sample of the same person, matched by shared clones. Sequences were obtained from peripheral blood. The chain is assembled from TRBV11-2 and TRBJ2-5, with the D gene not confidently named. The nucleotide sequence is given as TGTGCCAGCAGCCCTACCGGACGGATACAAGAGACCCAGTACTTC. Its translation reads: CASSPTGRIQETQYF.